This T cell receptor (beta chain) was identified in a study of cytomegalovirus exposure and HLA in healthy donors. Whole-study findings and limits: A later analysis showed HLA-associated TCR beta chains outstripping equally common others in clonal expansion.

About this clone itself: Its antigen is not identified.

The CDR3 has 11 residues. Per the germline V gene, CDR1 is GTSNPN and CDR2 is SVGIG (reference sequence). V was clipped by 1 base and J by 10 bases, with 8 bases between them. PCR amplification relied on 60 Vbeta primers (plus 13 Jbeta primers). Some clones are missing from TCRdb's copy, which holds only in-frame ones; the method was immunoSEQ multiplex PCR. The sample holds 140,000 to 150,000 clones. This sequence originates from a woman aged 50 to 60 in good health and CMV-seronegative. Input material: PBMCs. This chain links TRBV30 with TRBJ2-1; D not certain. The CDR3 DNA reads as TGTGCCTGGAGTGCCGGGTTCGAGCAGTTCTTC. Its translation: CAWSAGFEQFF.